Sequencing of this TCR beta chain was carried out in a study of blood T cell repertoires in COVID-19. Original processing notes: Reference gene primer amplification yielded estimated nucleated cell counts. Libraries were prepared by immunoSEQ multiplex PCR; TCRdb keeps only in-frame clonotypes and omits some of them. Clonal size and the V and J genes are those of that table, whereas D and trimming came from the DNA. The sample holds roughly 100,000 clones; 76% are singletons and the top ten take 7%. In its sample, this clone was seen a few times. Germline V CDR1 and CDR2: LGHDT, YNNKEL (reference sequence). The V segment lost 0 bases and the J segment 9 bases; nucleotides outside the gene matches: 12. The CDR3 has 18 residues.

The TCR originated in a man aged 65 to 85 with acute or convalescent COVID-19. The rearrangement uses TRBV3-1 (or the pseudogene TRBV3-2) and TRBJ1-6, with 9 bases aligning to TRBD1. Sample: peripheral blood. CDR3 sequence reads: CASSQDWTGVSKFSPLHF. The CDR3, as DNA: TGTGCCAGCAGCCAAGATTGGACAGGGGTCTCGAAGTTTTCACCCCTCCACTTT.